Listed here are 26 T cell receptor beta chains from one sample, sequenced in a study of blood T cell repertoires in COVID-19. Method: immunoSEQ multiplex PCR; TCRdb's copy keeps in-frame clones and lacks some. The top ten clones hold under 3% of a sample with hundreds of thousands of clones, more than 75% of them seen once. The sample comprised PBMCs or T cells enriched from blood (not recorded which). These receptors all stem from a woman aged 25 to 39 who had recovered from COVID-19.

Details on this clone: This sample includes further DNA sequences coding for the same CDR3. DNA for the CDR3: TGTGCCAGCAGTTTTGGGCAGTCGTATGGCTACACCTTC. Translating gives CASSFGQSYGYTF. V and J are TRBV12-3 or TRBV12-4 and TRBJ1-2; no clear D gene. The CDR3 extends over 13 amino acids. V lost 3 bases to trimming and J lost 5 bases, with 10 bases between them.

V usage is TRBV4-2 and J usage is TRBJ2-7; maybe TRBD1 (6 bases). There are 14 residues in the CDR3. Trimming took 1 base from V and 3 from J, leaving 10 bases between them. Germline V lookup: CDR1 LGHNA, CDR2 YNFKEQ. The CDR3 region has the DNA TGTGCCAGCAGCCAAGGAACAGGGCTCTACGAGCAGTACTTC. This translates into CASSQGTGLYEQYF.

This chain links TRBV5-1 with TRBJ1-4, with D perhaps TRBD1 (6 bases). The germline V gene encodes CDR1 SGHRS and CDR2 YFSETQ. Trimming cost V 2 bases and J 7 bases, with 12 bases left between them. The CDR3 totals 14 residues. This CDR3 reads CASSFQQGPEKLFF. Here the CDR3 DNA reads TGCGCCAGCAGCTTTCAACAGGGTCCTGAAAAACTGTTTTTT.

The rearrangement uses TRBV2 and TRBJ1-1; the D is unclear. The V and J ends lost 2 bases and 4 bases respectively, with 5 bases between them. The length of the CDR3 is 12 residues. The germline V gene encodes CDR1 SNHLY and CDR2 FYNNEI. The CDR3 DNA sequence: TGTGCCAGCAGTGAACAGTCCACTGAAGCTTTCTTT. Translation gives CASSEQSTEAFF.

This clone was seen only once. V is TRBV28 and J is TRBJ1-5; TRBD1 is a possible D gene (5 bases). Trimming took off 7 bases at V and 5 bases at J, with 15 bases between the two ends. The CDR3 is made up of 14 amino acids. Looked up from germline, CDR1 is MDHEN and CDR2 is SYDVKM. For the CDR3, the DNA is TGTGCCAGCACCCTGGGGCTGTTTGATCAGCCCCAGCATTTT. This encodes CASTLGLFDQPQHF.

The CDR3 bases are TGTGCCAGCAGCTTGGCCGGCCGGGAGGGTGCAAGGGCTGAAGCTTTCTTT. Its translation is CASSLAGREGARAEAFF. The J gene is TRBJ1-1, the V gene TRBV5-4; D unclear. This CDR3 is built from 17 residues. Germline V lookup: CDR1 SGHNT, CDR2 YYREEE (reference sequence). V lost 0 bases, J lost 6 bases, and 21 bases lay in between.

This chain links TRBV7-8 with TRBJ1-1, with a possible D match to TRBD1 (5 bases). Germline loops: CDR1 SGHVS, CDR2 FQNEAQ. The V end lost 4 bases, the J end lost 4 bases, and 16 bases lay between the germline ends. There are 15 residues in the CDR3. The CDR3 nucleotides read TGTGCCAGCAGCTGGGGACTGTCGAGGGGCACTGAAGCTTTCTTT. Its translation: CASSWGLSRGTEAFF.

Here the CDR3 DNA reads TGTGCCAGCTCACTCTCCCCTCGGGGGGTCACTGAAGCTTTCTTT. Translated, it gives CASSLSPRGVTEAFF. The chain employs TRBV18 and TRBJ1-1; possibly TRBD1 for D (5 bases). V lost 4 bases to trimming and J lost 4 bases, with 16 bases between them. This CDR3 comprises 15 residues. Per germline, CDR1 KGHSH and CDR2 LQKENI.

This clone occurred a few times. V and J are TRBV19 and TRBJ1-1, with 7 bases that match TRBD1. CDR1 is LNHDA, CDR2 SQIVND, per germline (reference sequence). CDR3 length: 15 amino acids. V was clipped by 0 bases and J by 1 base; unmatched bases: 2. The CDR3 nucleotides read TGTGCCAGTAGTATAGAGGACAGGAGGAACACTGAAGCTTTCTTT. Translating it yields CASSIEDRRNTEAFF.

This chain joins TRBV19 and TRBJ2-7; 10 bases agree with TRBD2. Looked up from germline, CDR1 is LNHDA and CDR2 is SQIVND (reference sequence). The CDR3 runs to 14 residues. V shed 6 bases, J shed 5 bases, and the junction held 7 bases outside the gene matches. The CDR3 here is CASRRAGGPNEQYF. The DNA for the CDR3 is TGTGCCAGTAGGAGAGCGGGAGGGCCAAACGAGCAGTACTTC.

CDR3 bases: TGTGCCACCAGTGATTCCCGGTCTGGGGCCAACGTCCTGACTTTC. This translates into CATSDSRSGANVLTF. The V gene is TRBV24-1, the J gene TRBJ2-6; D remains ambiguous. Germline V CDR1 and CDR2: KGHDR, SFDVKD. V was shortened by 2 bases and J by 1 base, with 5 bases between the two germline ends. CDR3 length equals 15 residues.

This clone appeared once. The chain joins TRBV19 to TRBJ1-3; 9 positions agree with TRBD1. Germline loops: CDR1 LNHDA, CDR2 SQIVND (reference sequence). V was clipped by 8 bases and J by 1 base; unmatched bases: 3. The CDR3 runs 14 residues. CDR3 region: CASAGQGSGNTIYF. The CDR3, as DNA: TGTGCCAGTGCGGGACAGGGATCTGGAAACACCATATATTTT. The full variable domain, in which reference TRBV19 and TRBJ1-3 provide the parts outside the CDR3, is DGGITQSPKYLFRKEGQNVTLSCEQNLNHDAMYWYRQDPGQGLRLIYYSQIVNDFQKGDIAEGYSVSREKKESFPLTVTSAQKNPTAFYLCASAGQGSGNTIYFGEGSWLTVV.

The J gene is TRBJ1-4, the V gene TRBV6-5; 9 bases align to TRBD1. Germline CDR1 is MNHEY and CDR2 is SVGAGI. J was trimmed by 8 bases and V by 6 bases; bases with no gene match: 10. The CDR3 sequence is 15 residues long. The CDR3 nucleotides read TGTGCCAGCAGCAACCAGGGACAGGGACGGGAAAAACTGTTTTTT. Translating gives CASSNQGQGREKLFF.

This chain joins TRBV7-2 and TRBJ2-7; 7 bases line up with TRBD2. Trimming at V came to 2 bases and at J to 3 bases, leaving 13 bases not matched to a gene. The CDR3 length is 17 residues. Germline CDR1 is SGHTA and CDR2 is FQGNSA. DNA of the CDR3: TGTGCCAGCAGCTTATGGTCTTCCGGGACTATCGACTACGAGCAGTACTTC. Its protein is CASSLWSSGTIDYEQYF.

The chain joins TRBV5-6 to TRBJ1-5; 8 bases map to TRBD1. V lost 2 bases and J lost 6; bases outside the gene matches: 4. Germline V lookup: CDR1 SGHDT, CDR2 YYEEEE. The CDR3 covers 14 residues. For the CDR3, the DNA is TGTGCCAGCAGCTTCAGGGGGCAGGTTCAGCCCCAGCATTTT. Protein product: CASSFRGQVQPQHF. Full variable domain (remainder filled in from reference TRBV5-6 and TRBJ1-5): DAGVTQSPTHLIKTRGQQVTLRCSPKSGHDTVSWYQQALGQGPQFIFQYYEEEERQRGNFPDRFSGHQFPNYSSELNVNALLLGDSALYLCASSFRGQVQPQHFGDGTRLSIL.

The CDR3 DNA reads as TGTGCCTGGAGTCCGCAGACGGGGAACTATGGCTACACCTTC. Amino acid sequence: CAWSPQTGNYGYTF. This chain connects TRBV30 to TRBJ1-2; D unclear. The V end was cut by 2 bases, the J end by 2 bases, with 12 bases between. The CDR3 spans 14 residues. The V gene's germline CDR1 is GTSNPN and CDR2 SVGIG (reference sequence).

The chain carries TRBV7-3 and TRBJ1-1, with no clear D. The CDR3 is 14 residues long. V dropped 2 bases and J dropped 4 bases, with 11 bases sitting between them. The germline gives CDR1 SGHTA, CDR2 FQGTGA. CDR3 amino acids: CASSLGVSGTEAFF. The CDR3 nucleotides are TGTGCCAGCAGCTTAGGTGTGTCAGGCACTGAAGCTTTCTTT.

The chain recombines TRBV28 with TRBJ1-1; 8 bases line up with TRBD1. Unmatched junction bases numbered 9, after V lost 5 bases and J lost 4 bases. The germline V gene encodes CDR1 MDHEN and CDR2 SYDVKM. CDR3 length equals 15 residues. As DNA, the CDR3 is TGTGCCAGCAGTGGGACAGGAGGGATTGGCACTGAAGCTTTCTTT. This translates into CASSGTGGIGTEAFF. Using reference TRBV28 and TRBJ1-1 for the parts outside the CDR3, the full variable domain is DVKVTQSSRYLVKRTGEKVFLECVQDMDHENMFWYRQDPGLGLRLIYFSYDVKMKEKGDIPEGYSVSREKKERFSLILESASTNQTSMYLCASSGTGGIGTEAFFGQGTRLTVV.

CDR3 nucleotide sequence: TGTGCCTGGAACCATCGACAGGGCCTGGGTCAGCCCCAGCATTTT. It encodes CAWNHRQGLGQPQHF. The chain combines TRBV30 with TRBJ1-5, with TRBD1 matching 7 bases. The CDR3 runs to 15 residues. Trimming took 4 bases from V and 6 from J; bases not matched to a gene: 12. CDR1 and CDR2 (germline): GTSNPN, SVGIG (reference sequence).

This clone was seen a single time. This sequence joins TRBV12-3 or TRBV12-4 and TRBJ1-5; TRBD1 matches at 7 bases. This CDR3 region has 13 residues. The trim removed 5 bases at V and 4 bases at J, leaving 2 bases unmatched. As DNA, the CDR3 is TGTGCCAGCAGTCAACAGGGGAATCAGCCCCAGCATTTT. Its translation is CASSQQGNQPQHF.

V gene TRBV5-4 combines with J gene TRBJ2-1; TRBD2 matches at 12 bases. CDR3 length equals 15 residues. The V gene's germline CDR1 is SGHNT and CDR2 YYREEE (reference sequence). V shed 0 bases, J shed 9 bases, and the junction held 4 bases outside the gene matches. The CDR3 coding sequence is TGTGCCAGCAGCTTGGAGCTAGCGGGAGGGGGTGAGCAGTTCTTC. Protein: CASSLELAGGGEQFF.

The chain employs TRBV3-1 (or the pseudogene TRBV3-2) and TRBJ1-6, with unresolved D. Germline V gene lookup returns CDR1 LGHDT and CDR2 YNNKEL (reference sequence). The CDR3 extends over 13 amino acids. The V and J ends lost 7 bases and 4 bases respectively, with 8 bases between them. The DNA of the CDR3 is TGTGCCAGCAATGCGGGATATAATTCACCCCTCCACTTT. Translating it yields CASNAGYNSPLHF.

The chain uses TRBV11-3 and TRBJ2-1; D possibly corresponds to TRBD2 (6 bases). Trimming left V 1 base short and J 9 bases short, with 10 bases between. This CDR3 contains 13 residues. The germline V gene encodes CDR1 SGHNT and CDR2 YENEEA. CDR3 protein: CASSLGEVGEQFF. The CDR3 nucleotides are TGTGCCAGCAGCTTAGGGGAGGTGGGTGAGCAGTTCTTC.

The chain combines TRBV7-2 with TRBJ2-7; 15 bases are a match to TRBD2. CDR3 length equals 16 residues. J gave up 9 bases and V 5 bases, and 11 bases lay outside the gene matches. In germline, CDR1 is SGHTA, CDR2 FQGNSA. CDR3 sequence: CASSPSGLAGGLGQYF. In DNA form, the CDR3 reads TGTGCCAGCAGCCCCTCGGGACTAGCGGGAGGTCTTGGGCAGTACTTC. Drawing the rest from reference TRBV7-2 and TRBJ2-7, the complete variable domain is GAGVSQSPSNKVTEKGKDVELRCDPISGHTALYWYRQSLGQGLEFLIYFQGNSAPDKSGLPSDRFSAERTGGSVSTLTIQRTQQEDSAVYLCASSPSGLAGGLGQYFGPGTRLTVT.

The chain is built from TRBV4-2 and TRBJ1-2; perhaps TRBD1 as D (6 bases). Per the germline V gene, CDR1 is LGHNA and CDR2 is YNFKEQ. This CDR3 contains 15 residues. Trimming took off 3 bases at V and 7 bases at J, with 18 bases between the two ends. The CDR3 region is CASSHLGRQVPGYTF. The CDR3, as DNA: TGTGCCAGCAGCCATCTGGGGAGACAGGTGCCTGGCTACACCTTC.

This sequence joins TRBV10-3 and TRBJ1-2, with D possibly TRBD1 on 6 matching bases. This CDR3 has 13 residues. The V end was cut by 11 bases, the J end by 3 bases, with 16 bases between. Germline V gene sequence: CDR1 ENHRY, CDR2 SYGVKD. The CDR3 bases are TGTGCCTCCAGGGGCAGGGTTGACTATGGCTACACCTTC. Translated: CASRGRVDYGYTF.